Shown below are 30 T cell receptor beta chains from a single sample sequenced in a study of graft-versus-host responses after intestinal transplantation. Profiling relied on immunoSEQ multiplex PCR, and the TCRdb table lists in-frame clones only, not all of them. The sample contains roughly 62,000 clones, around nine tenths of which appear only once. Source: PBMCs, taken about 120 days after intestinal transplantation. The receptors shown here come from a human patient who received an intestinal transplant, so some T cells may come from the graft donor.

This clone was seen a few times. The V call is TRBV5-1, the J call TRBJ1-6, with 9 nucleotides matching TRBD1. Germline V CDR1 and CDR2: SGHRS, YFSETQ. The CDR3 spans 14 residues. The trim removed 4 bases at V and 8 bases at J, leaving 4 bases unmatched. In DNA, the CDR3 is TGCGCCAGCAGCGGAGGGACAGGGTATTCACCCCTCCACTTT. Translating it yields CASSGGTGYSPLHF. The variable domain in full, with the rest retrieved from reference TRBV5-1 and TRBJ1-6, is KAGVTQTPRYLIKTRGQQVTLSCSPISGHRSVSWYQQTPGQGLQFLFEYFSETQRNKGNFPGRFSGRQFSNSRSEMNVSTLELGDSALYLCASSGGTGYSPLHFGNGTRLTVT.

The V call is TRBV4-2, the J call TRBJ1-2; D is unclear. Germline CDR1 and CDR2: LGHNA and YNFKEQ. CDR3 length: 14 amino acids. Trimming took 0 bases from V and 1 from J, leaving 6 bases between them. The CDR3 sequence is CASSQDRLNYGYTF. CDR3 coding DNA: TGTGCCAGCAGCCAAGATCGGCTTAACTATGGCTACACCTTC.

The chain has TRBV5-6 and TRBJ2-3; tentatively, D is TRBD1 (6 bases). CDR1 is SGHDT, CDR2 YYEEEE, per germline. Between the trimmed V and J ends, which lost 2 bases and 2 bases, there was a span of 18 bases. The CDR3 has 17 amino acids. The CDR3 loop reads CASSLTGSWAPTDTQYF. The CDR3 coding sequence is TGTGCCAGCAGCTTAACAGGGAGTTGGGCTCCCACAGATACGCAGTATTTT. The complete variable domain, with remaining parts taken from reference TRBV5-6 and TRBJ2-3, reads DAGVTQSPTHLIKTRGQQVTLRCSPKSGHDTVSWYQQALGQGPQFIFQYYEEEERQRGNFPDRFSGHQFPNYSSELNVNALLLGDSALYLCASSLTGSWAPTDTQYFGPGTRLTVL.

The rearrangement uses TRBV10-3 and TRBJ1-2; TRBD1 matches at 9 bases. CDR1 is ENHRY, CDR2 SYGVKD, per germline. V shed 8 bases, J shed 4 bases, and the junction held 17 bases outside the gene matches. The CDR3 consists of 17 residues. CDR3 nucleotide sequence: TGTGCCATCGTCTCCGGGACAGGGCACGGTATGGGCTATGGCTACACCTTC. Its translation is CAIVSGTGHGMGYGYTF.

The V gene is TRBV28, the J gene TRBJ2-1; 10 nucleotides line up with TRBD1. Looked up from germline, CDR1 is MDHEN and CDR2 is SYDVKM. The CDR3 has 16 amino acids. J gave up 2 bases and V 1 base, and 2 bases lay outside the gene matches. The CDR3 sequence is CASSLLGQGAYNEQFF. The CDR3, as DNA: TGTGCCAGCAGTTTATTAGGACAGGGGGCCTACAATGAGCAGTTCTTC. Supplemented by reference TRBV28 and TRBJ2-1, the full variable domain reads DVKVTQSSRYLVKRTGEKVFLECVQDMDHENMFWYRQDPGLGLRLIYFSYDVKMKEKGDIPEGYSVSREKKERFSLILESASTNQTSMYLCASSLLGQGAYNEQFFGPGTRLTVL.

CDR3 sequence reads: CASSLSFGAYQETQYF. The CDR3 nucleotides are TGTGCCAGCAGCTTAAGTTTTGGGGCGTACCAAGAGACCCAGTACTTC. The chain employs TRBV7-2 and TRBJ2-5, with D perhaps matching TRBD1 (5 bases). The CDR3 is 16 residues long. With 2 bases removed from V and 0 bases from J, the gap between germline ends came to 13 bases. CDR1 and CDR2 (germline): SGHTA, FQGNSA.

The gene calls are TRBV28 and TRBJ2-5; 12 nucleotides match TRBD1. Germline V gene sequence: CDR1 MDHEN, CDR2 SYDVKM. This CDR3 contains 18 residues. Trimming cost V 5 bases and J 5 bases; bases outside gene matches: 15. The CDR3: CASSHRIPRDRGRETQYF. The CDR3, as DNA: TGTGCCAGCAGTCACCGCATTCCCCGGGACAGGGGGCGGGAGACCCAGTACTTC.

The chain is built from TRBV6-1 and TRBJ2-1, with D perhaps matching TRBD2 (5 bases). The V and J ends lost 6 bases and 8 bases respectively, with 5 bases between them. This CDR3 spans 10 amino acids. The V gene's germline CDR1 is MNHNS and CDR2 SASEGT. The CDR3 loop is CASREDEQFF. The CDR3 bases are TGTGCCAGCAGGGAGGATGAGCAGTTCTTC.

This sequence joins TRBV7-9 and TRBJ2-7; TRBD2 might be the D (6 bases). The V gene's germline CDR1 is SEHNR and CDR2 FQNEAQ (reference sequence). The V end was cut by 1 base, the J end by 5 bases, with 15 bases between. CDR3 length: 15 amino acids. CDR3 protein: CASSLGPYGEDEQYF. CDR3 bases: TGTGCCAGCAGCTTAGGTCCATACGGGGAGGACGAGCAGTACTTC.

This clone appeared once. The chain couples TRBV4-1 to TRBJ1-2; tentative D call: TRBD1 (6 bases). Germline CDR1 and CDR2: MGHRA and YSYEKL. The CDR3 loop spans 16 amino acids. Trimming shortened V by 3 bases and J by 5 bases, and 19 bases separated the two germline ends. The CDR3 loop is CASSQDRDTLWYGYTF. CDR3 in DNA: TGCGCCAGCAGCCAGGACCGGGACACCCTTTGGTATGGCTACACCTTC.

The V and J genes are TRBV5-6 and TRBJ1-1, with TRBD1 matching over 7 bases. J gave up 1 base and V 4 bases, and 10 bases lay outside the gene matches. Germline CDR1 SGHDT, CDR2 YYEEEE. The CDR3 is 16 residues long. CDR3 DNA sequence: TGTGCCAGCAGCCCTTTTTGGGACAGAAAGAACACTGAAGCTTTCTTT. Protein product: CASSPFWDRKNTEAFF.

This clone was recorded only once. The chain links TRBV19 to TRBJ2-5; the D is unclear. Germline V gene lookup returns CDR1 LNHDA and CDR2 SQIVND (reference sequence). The CDR3 is 16 residues long. V gave up 5 bases and J gave up 1 base, with 17 bases separating them. CDR3 sequence: CASSYSRTGSQETQYF. CDR3 DNA sequence: TGTGCCAGTAGTTACTCCCGGACGGGTTCCCAAGAGACCCAGTACTTC. Supplemented by reference TRBV19 and TRBJ2-5, the full variable domain reads DGGITQSPKYLFRKEGQNVTLSCEQNLNHDAMYWYRQDPGQGLRLIYYSQIVNDFQKGDIAEGYSVSREKKESFPLTVTSAQKNPTAFYLCASSYSRTGSQETQYFGPGTRLLVL.

The chain uses TRBV4-1 and TRBJ2-5; D gene unclear. Per the germline V gene, CDR1 is MGHRA and CDR2 is YSYEKL. The CDR3 runs 13 residues. Trimming pared 1 base from V and 2 bases from J, leaving 5 bases between. CDR3 bases: TGCGCCAGCAGCCAAGGGACGCAAGAGACCCAGTACTTC. As protein: CASSQGTQETQYF.

This clone has a handful of counts. The V and J genes are TRBV6-5 and TRBJ2-2; tentative D call: TRBD1 (5 bases). Germline loops: CDR1 MNHEY, CDR2 SVGAGI. Between the trimmed V and J ends, which lost 11 bases and 5 bases, there was a span of 12 bases. The CDR3 sequence is 12 residues long. The CDR3 region is CAASKGTGELFF. CDR3 in DNA: TGTGCCGCCTCGAAGGGGACCGGGGAGCTGTTTTTT.

This clone was detected once. The chain carries TRBV30 and TRBJ2-7, with D tentatively TRBD2 (7 bases). V was clipped by 8 bases and J by 3 bases, with 17 bases between them. Germline V lookup: CDR1 GTSNPN, CDR2 SVGIG (reference sequence). The CDR3 extends over 13 amino acids. In DNA form, the CDR3 reads TGTGCCGGGGGGGCGCACAGCCTCTACGAGCAGTACTTC. It yields the protein CAGGAHSLYEQYF.

The V call is TRBV6-5, the J call TRBJ2-7; 8 bases map to TRBD1. Germline values: CDR1 MNHEY, CDR2 SVGAGI. V shed 2 bases, J shed 3 bases, and the junction held 6 bases outside the gene matches. The CDR3 totals 15 residues. The CDR3 loop is CASSYLTGVYYEQYF. CDR3 nucleotides: TGTGCCAGCAGTTACCTGACAGGGGTGTACTACGAGCAGTACTTC.

The chain couples TRBV6-1 to TRBJ2-4; TRBD1 is a possible D gene (6 bases). V shed 6 bases and J shed 1 base, with 13 bases lying between them. Germline CDR1 and CDR2: MNHNS and SASEGT. CDR3 length equals 15 residues. The CDR3 region is CASRDSSTAKNIQYF. The CDR3 nucleotides read TGTGCCAGCAGGGACAGTTCGACGGCCAAAAACATTCAGTACTTC.

This chain's CDR3 is CASSIGTDASGELFF. The CDR3 DNA sequence: TGTGCCAGTAGTATCGGGACAGACGCCAGCGGGGAGCTGTTTTTT. V gene TRBV19 combines with J gene TRBJ2-2; 7 bases agree with TRBD1. V was clipped by 3 bases and J by 7 bases; unmatched bases: 8. The CDR3 covers 15 residues. Germline V gene data show CDR1 as LNHDA and CDR2 as SQIVND (reference sequence).

The V and J genes are TRBV5-1 and TRBJ2-5; D is perhaps TRBD2 (5 bases). V lost 4 bases and J 1 base, leaving 11 bases between the germline ends. CDR1 is SGHRS and CDR2 is YFSETQ in the germline V gene. This CDR3 is 14 amino acids long. CDR3 DNA: TGCGCCAGCAGCACAACGGGGATCCAAGAGACCCAGTACTTC. Protein sequence: CASSTTGIQETQYF.

For this clone: The sample holds other DNA sequences that translate to the same CDR3. The rearrangement links TRBV18 to TRBJ2-1; D is possibly TRBD2 (5 bases). CDR3 length: 15 amino acids. CDR1 and CDR2 (germline): KGHSH, LQKENI. V gave up 2 bases and J gave up 0 bases, with 8 bases separating them. CDR3 amino acids: CASSPSGYSYNEQFF. The CDR3 nucleotides are TGTGCCAGCTCACCAAGCGGATACTCCTACAATGAGCAGTTCTTC.

A single count supports this clone. V gene TRBV7-8 combines with J gene TRBJ1-2; unclear D gene. Germline V gene data show CDR1 as SGHVS and CDR2 as FQNEAQ. Trimming took 2 bases from V and 8 from J, leaving 9 bases between them. The CDR3 runs 12 residues. The CDR3, as DNA: TGTGCCAGCAGCTTATTGCAAGGAGGCTACACCTTC. This codes for CASSLLQGGYTF.

On this clone itself: This sample also contains other DNA sequences that code for the same CDR3. This rearrangement joins TRBV7-2 to TRBJ2-2, with D unresolved. The V and J ends lost 3 bases and 1 base respectively, with 6 bases between them. This CDR3 has 14 amino acids. Germline V gives CDR1 SGHTA, CDR2 FQGNSA. The CDR3 bases are TGTGCCAGCAGCTTTAGTGGGAACACCGGGGAGCTGTTTTTT. Translated, it gives CASSFSGNTGELFF.

V gene TRBV7-8 combines with J gene TRBJ1-2, with D uncertain. The V gene lost 5 bases and the J gene lost 3 bases, with 10 bases spanning the gap. The CDR3 spans 13 residues. Germline V lookup: CDR1 SGHVS, CDR2 FQNEAQ. CDR3 sequence reads: CASSPDGDYGYTF. CDR3 bases: TGTGCCAGCAGCCCGGACGGGGACTATGGCTACACCTTC.

This clone was detected only once. The chain links TRBV27 to TRBJ1-1, with D maybe TRBD1 (5 bases). V lost 3 bases, J lost 5 bases, and 10 bases lay in between. CDR1 is MNHEY and CDR2 is SMNVEV in the germline V gene (reference sequence). The CDR3 is 13 amino acids. CDR3 sequence (DNA): TGTGCCAGCAGTTTTAGGGAGGGGACTGAAGCTTTCTTT. This translates into CASSFREGTEAFF.

J is TRBJ2-7 and V is TRBV9; 8 nucleotides align to TRBD2. This CDR3 spans 15 amino acids. Germline loops: CDR1 SGDLS, CDR2 YYNGEE. The junction had 11 bases not matched to a gene; V was cut back by 4 bases and J by 5 bases. In DNA, the CDR3 is TGTGCCAGCAGCCAGACCGGGACTAGGAAAGACGAGCAGTACTTC. Translated, it gives CASSQTGTRKDEQYF.

This rearrangement joins TRBV15 to TRBJ2-2; 9 bases map to TRBD1. This CDR3 region has 16 residues. Germline V gene sequence: CDR1 LNHNV, CDR2 YYDKDF (reference sequence). V was clipped by 0 bases and J by 6 bases; unmatched bases: 5. CDR3 amino acids: CATSRDRGQGSGELFF. In DNA form, the CDR3 reads TGTGCCACCAGCAGAGATAGGGGACAGGGATCCGGGGAGCTGTTTTTT.

The V call is TRBV7-9, the J call TRBJ2-3; perhaps D is TRBD1 or TRBD2 (5 bases each). Trimming took 2 bases from V and 0 from J, leaving 12 bases between them. CDR1 and CDR2 (germline): SEHNR, FQNEAQ (reference sequence). The CDR3 totals 16 residues. CDR3 loop: CASSLPPGLSTDTQYF. For the CDR3, the DNA is TGTGCCAGCAGCTTACCACCGGGGCTTAGCACAGATACGCAGTATTTT.

The CDR3 is CASSSGLGVVGYTF. DNA of the CDR3: TGTGCCAGCAGCTCGGGACTTGGGGTCGTTGGCTACACCTTC. This sequence joins TRBV7-6 and TRBJ1-2; weak D call: TRBD1 (5 bases). Germline assignment: CDR1 SGHVS and CDR2 FNYEAQ. This CDR3 is 14 amino acids long. V lost 4 bases, J lost 7 bases, and 16 bases lay in between.

The chain uses TRBV27 and TRBJ1-1, with D perhaps TRBD1 (6 bases). The CDR3 has 15 amino acids. The germline V gene encodes CDR1 MNHEY and CDR2 SMNVEV (reference sequence). The germline V and J ends were trimmed by 6 bases and 0 bases, with 14 bases remaining between them. The CDR3 protein is CASSQTRGLNTEAFF. DNA of the CDR3: TGTGCCAGCAGCCAGACCAGGGGTTTGAACACTGAAGCTTTCTTT.

This chain connects TRBV7-3 to TRBJ2-3; 8 bases match TRBD2. Trimming at V came to 2 bases and at J to 2 bases, leaving 9 bases not matched to a gene. Germline values: CDR1 SGHTA, CDR2 FQGTGA. The CDR3 loop spans 17 amino acids. CDR3 in amino acids: CASSLSVGLASTDTQYF. The CDR3, as DNA: TGTGCCAGCAGCTTATCGGTCGGACTAGCTTCCACAGATACGCAGTATTTT.